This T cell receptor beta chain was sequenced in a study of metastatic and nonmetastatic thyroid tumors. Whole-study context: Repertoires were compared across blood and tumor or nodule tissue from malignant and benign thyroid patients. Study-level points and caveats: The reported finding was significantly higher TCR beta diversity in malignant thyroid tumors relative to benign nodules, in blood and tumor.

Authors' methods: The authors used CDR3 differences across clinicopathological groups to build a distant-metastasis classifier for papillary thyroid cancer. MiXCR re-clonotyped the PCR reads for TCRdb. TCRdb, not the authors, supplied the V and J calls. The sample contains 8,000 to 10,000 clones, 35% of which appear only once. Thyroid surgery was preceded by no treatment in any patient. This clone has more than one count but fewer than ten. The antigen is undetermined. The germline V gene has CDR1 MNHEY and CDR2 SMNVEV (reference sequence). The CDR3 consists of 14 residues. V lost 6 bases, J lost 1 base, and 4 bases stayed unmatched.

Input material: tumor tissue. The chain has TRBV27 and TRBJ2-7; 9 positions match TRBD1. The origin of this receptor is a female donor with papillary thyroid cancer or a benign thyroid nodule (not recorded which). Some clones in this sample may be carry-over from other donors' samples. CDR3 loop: CASSGTGNSYEQYF. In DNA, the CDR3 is TGTGCCAGCAGCGGGACAGGGAATTCCTACGAGCAGTACTTC.